The source of this T cell receptor beta chain is a study of T cell responses to AZD1222 COVID-19 vaccine. Study conclusions and caveats: The repertoires were collected only after the peak T cell response. Possibly, clonal diversity was underestimated; donors were largely white British and included more females.

On this clone: Its target is not known.

CDR3 size: 15 residues. Germline lookup yields CDR1 LGHNA and CDR2 YNFKEQ. V dropped 1 base and J dropped 2 bases, with 9 bases sitting between them. Some clones are missing from TCRdb's copy, which holds only in-frame ones; the method was immunoSEQ multiplex PCR. The repertoire holds around 76,000 clones, around 83% seen once, with 8% to 10% in the top ten. The chain recombines TRBV4-2 with TRBJ1-3; no clear D gene. This TCR derives from an adult in good health. Source: peripheral blood, taken on day 0 of AZD1222 vaccination. Written as DNA, the CDR3 is TGTGCCAGCAGCCAAGTTGGGGTGACTGGAAACACCATATATTTT. Its protein is CASSQVGVTGNTIYF.